The 19 T cell receptor beta chains in this list originate from one sample, sequenced in a study of cytomegalovirus exposure and HLA in healthy donors. In the PCR, 60 Vbeta and 13 Jbeta primers were used. The protocol was immunoSEQ multiplex PCR, while the TCRdb copy is restricted to in-frame clones and leaves out a portion. Of about 97,000 clones listed, 83% were seen once; the top ten hold about 2.5%. Sequenced material: PBMCs. The receptors originated from a man between 35 and 55 years old in good health and CMV-seronegative.

The DNA of the CDR3 is TGTGCCAGCAGCGCGGGACTAGCGGGGCACACAGATACGCAGTATTTT. The encoded protein is CASSAGLAGHTDTQYF. The V and J genes are TRBV13 and TRBJ2-3, with 13 bases aligning to TRBD2. Germline CDR1 and CDR2: PRHDT and FYEKMQ (reference sequence). The ends lost 5 bases at V and 2 bases at J; junction bases unmatched: 4. This CDR3 spans 16 amino acids.

V usage is TRBV7-3 and J usage is TRBJ2-5; D perhaps matches TRBD1 (5 bases). This CDR3 comprises 13 residues. V lost 5 bases to trimming and J lost 2 bases, with 9 bases between them. Germline CDR1 reads SGHTA; CDR2 reads FQGTGA. The CDR3 region is CASSRQPQETQYF. The CDR3 nucleotides read TGTGCCAGCAGCCGACAGCCACAAGAGACCCAGTACTTC.

Turning to this clone: At one end the junction does not follow the germline gene, possibly because of a read error. The chain links TRBV7-7 to TRBJ2-2; D may be TRBD2 (5 bases). Germline CDR1 SSHAT, CDR2 FNYEAQ (reference sequence). The CDR3 consists of 14 residues. In DNA form, the CDR3 reads TGTGCTAGCAGCTTAGACGGGGTCTCCGGGGAGCTGTTTTTT. Amino acids: CASSLDGVSGELFF.

J is TRBJ2-1 and V is TRBV4-1; 9 nucleotides agree with TRBD1. Germline values: CDR1 MGHRA, CDR2 YSYEKL. V shed 1 base and J 7 bases; nucleotides not matched to a gene: 8. The CDR3 consists of 16 residues. The CDR3 bases are TGCGCCAGCAGCCAAGTACCGGGACAGGGTCAAAATGAGCAGTTCTTC. Its protein product is CASSQVPGQGQNEQFF.

Here the CDR3 DNA reads TGCGCCAGCAGCGATGAACAGGGGGCAGATACGCAGTATTTT. The encoded protein is CASSDEQGADTQYF. This chain connects TRBV5-1 to TRBJ2-3, with TRBD1 identical over 8 bases. Germline V lookup: CDR1 SGHRS, CDR2 YFSETQ. This CDR3 region has 14 residues. V was clipped by 4 bases and J by 4 bases; unmatched bases: 5.

This rearrangement joins TRBV19 to TRBJ1-2, with a weak D call TRBD1 (6 bases). The germline CDR1 and CDR2 sequences are LNHDA and SQIVND (reference sequence). This CDR3 spans 13 amino acids. The V end lost 5 bases, the J end lost 4 bases, and 11 bases lay between the germline ends. The CDR3: CASSRTATYGYTF. The CDR3 nucleotides read TGTGCCAGTAGTCGGACAGCCACCTATGGCTACACCTTC. The whole variable domain, remainder taken from reference TRBV19 and TRBJ1-2, is DGGITQSPKYLFRKEGQNVTLSCEQNLNHDAMYWYRQDPGQGLRLIYYSQIVNDFQKGDIAEGYSVSREKKESFPLTVTSAQKNPTAFYLCASSRTATYGYTFGSGTRLTVV.

This rearrangement joins TRBV11-2 to TRBJ1-1; D may be TRBD1 (5 bases). The CDR3 extends over 13 amino acids. Trimming stripped 5 bases from V and 7 bases from J, with 14 bases between. The V gene's germline CDR1 is SGHAT and CDR2 FQNNGV. The chain's CDR3 is CASSPNGGDEAFF. The CDR3 bases are TGTGCCAGCAGCCCGAATGGGGGGGATGAAGCTTTCTTT.

The V call is TRBV5-1, the J call TRBJ2-5, with TRBD1 matching over 10 bases. V was pared by 3 bases and J by 3 bases, with 2 bases of the junction left unmatched. CDR1 is SGHRS, CDR2 YFSETQ, per germline. The CDR3 totals 14 residues. CDR3 amino acids: CASSSGTGEETQYF. The CDR3 bases are TGCGCCAGCAGCTCCGGGACAGGGGAAGAGACCCAGTACTTC. Together with reference TRBV5-1 and TRBJ2-5, the CDR3 gives the full variable domain: KAGVTQTPRYLIKTRGQQVTLSCSPISGHRSVSWYQQTPGQGLQFLFEYFSETQRNKGNFPGRFSGRQFSNSRSEMNVSTLELGDSALYLCASSSGTGEETQYFGPGTRLLVL.

The chain carries TRBV19 and TRBJ1-6; D perhaps matches TRBD1 (6 bases). The CDR3 totals 18 residues. Germline CDR1 LNHDA, CDR2 SQIVND (reference sequence). Trimming pared 6 bases from V and 7 bases from J, leaving 25 bases between. The CDR3 sequence: CASRSGTSNTGENSPLHF. The CDR3, as DNA: TGTGCCAGTAGGTCCGGGACATCTAACACCGGGGAGAATTCACCCCTCCACTTT.

The sample holds one count of this clone. This chain connects TRBV12-5 to TRBJ1-4; D might be TRBD1 (5 bases). Germline V gene sequence: CDR1 LGHNT, CDR2 FRNRAP. The V gene lost 9 bases and the J gene lost 8 bases, with 13 bases spanning the gap. The CDR3 runs 12 residues. CDR3 in DNA: TGTGCTAGCGTTGGGGCCGGGGAAAAACTGTTTTTT. It yields the protein CASVGAGEKLFF.

The chain combines TRBV15 with TRBJ1-1; TRBD1 matches 9 bases. Germline CDR1 LNHNV, CDR2 YYDKDF (reference sequence). Trimming took 4 bases from V and 10 from J; bases not matched to a gene: 7. CDR3 length: 13 residues. The CDR3: CATSTDRGSAAFF. The CDR3 DNA reads as TGTGCCACCAGCACAGACAGGGGGTCTGCAGCTTTCTTT.

This chain uses TRBV6-1 with TRBJ2-1, with TRBD2 matching 7 bases. Germline CDR1 reads MNHNS; CDR2 reads SASEGT. Trimming took 6 bases from V and 3 from J; bases not matched to a gene: 8. CDR3 length: 15 residues. Here the CDR3 DNA reads TGTGCCAGCAGCCACGAGGCTAGCGGCTACAATGAGCAGTTCTTC. This sequence encodes CASSHEASGYNEQFF.

The V and J genes are TRBV19 and TRBJ1-1; tentatively, D is TRBD1 (5 bases). Trimming took off 7 bases at V and 10 bases at J, with 13 bases between the two ends. From germline, CDR1 is LNHDA and CDR2 SQIVND (reference sequence). This CDR3 has 11 amino acids. In nucleotides, the CDR3 is TGTGCCAGTACGTTCTTCGGGGGAGCTTTCTTT. As protein: CASTFFGGAFF.

This clone has only one observation. This chain uses TRBV14 with TRBJ1-1; possible D gene TRBD1, 6 bases. Trimming cost V 5 bases and J 1 base, with 8 bases left between them. The CDR3 totals 13 residues. The germline V gene has CDR1 SGHDN and CDR2 FVKESK. The CDR3 DNA sequence: TGTGCCAGCAGCTCGACAGGGAACACTGAAGCTTTCTTT. Translating gives CASSSTGNTEAFF. The full variable domain, with the rest looked up from reference TRBV14 and TRBJ1-1, is EAGVTQFPSHSVIEKGQTVTLRCDPISGHDNLYWYRRVMGKEIKFLLHFVKESKQDESGMPNNRFLAERTGGTYSTLKVQPAELEDSGVYFCASSSTGNTEAFFGQGTRLTVV.

This clone was observed a few times. The chain joins TRBV9 to TRBJ2-1; TRBD1 is a possible D gene (5 bases). CDR1 SGDLS and CDR2 YYNGEE come from the germline V gene. CDR3 length equals 13 residues. With 7 bases removed from V and 8 bases from J, the gap between germline ends came to 16 bases. The CDR3 reads CASLFDSPDEQFF. The CDR3 bases are TGTGCCAGCCTATTCGACAGTCCGGATGAGCAGTTCTTC. Full variable domain (outside the CDR3, taken from reference TRBV9 and TRBJ2-1): DSGVTQTPKHLITATGQRVTLRCSPRSGDLSVYWYQQSLDQGLQFLIQYYNGEERAKGNILERFSAQQFPDLHSELNLSSLELGDSALYFCASLFDSPDEQFFGPGTRLTVL.

This clone was recorded once. The rearrangement links TRBV14 to TRBJ1-4, with D tentatively TRBD1 (5 bases). V lost 2 bases and J 8 bases, leaving 18 bases between the germline ends. The CDR3 has 16 residues. The germline V gene has CDR1 SGHDN and CDR2 FVKESK. CDR3 protein: CASSQKSYWGSEKLFF. The DNA of the CDR3 is TGTGCCAGCAGCCAAAAAAGTTACTGGGGCAGCGAAAAACTGTTTTTT.

This clone was seen a single time. V gene TRBV9 combines with J gene TRBJ2-7; D is perhaps TRBD2 (6 bases). Germline V gene lookup returns CDR1 SGDLS and CDR2 YYNGEE. This CDR3 spans 13 amino acids. V was pared by 0 bases and J by 12 bases, with 16 bases between. CDR3 DNA: TGTGCCAGCAGCGTAGAGCCCGGACGGGGGATGTACTTC. Protein product: CASSVEPGRGMYF.

The chain has TRBV27 and TRBJ1-2; perhaps TRBD1 as D (5 bases). The CDR3 consists of 14 residues. Trimming removed 2 bases at V and 3 bases at J, with 10 bases between. CDR1 MNHEY and CDR2 SMNVEV come from the germline V gene (reference sequence). CDR3 DNA: TGTGCCAGCAGTTTAAAGGGCAGGGACTATGGCTACACCTTC. Translating it yields CASSLKGRDYGYTF.

This clone has just one count. The genes are TRBV5-1 and TRBJ2-1; 8 positions agree with TRBD2. J was trimmed by 5 bases and V by 4 bases; bases with no gene match: 17. The CDR3 is 18 amino acids. Germline CDR1 is SGHRS and CDR2 is YFSETQ. CDR3 region: CASSREVGGGGYHNEQFF. The CDR3 region has the DNA TGCGCCAGCAGCCGGGAGGTCGGTGGCGGGGGGTACCACAATGAGCAGTTCTTC.